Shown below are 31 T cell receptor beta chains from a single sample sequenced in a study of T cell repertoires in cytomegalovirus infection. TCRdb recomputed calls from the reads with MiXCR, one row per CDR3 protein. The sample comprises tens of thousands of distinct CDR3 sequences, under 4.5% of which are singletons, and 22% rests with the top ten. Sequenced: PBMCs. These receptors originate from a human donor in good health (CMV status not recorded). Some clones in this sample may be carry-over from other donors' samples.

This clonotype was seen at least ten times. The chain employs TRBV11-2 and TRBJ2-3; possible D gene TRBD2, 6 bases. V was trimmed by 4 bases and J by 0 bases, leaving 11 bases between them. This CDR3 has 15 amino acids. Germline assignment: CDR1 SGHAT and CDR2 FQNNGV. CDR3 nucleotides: TGTGCCAGCAGCTGGCGGGGATTCAGCACAGATACGCAGTATTTT. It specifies CASSWRGFSTDTQYF.

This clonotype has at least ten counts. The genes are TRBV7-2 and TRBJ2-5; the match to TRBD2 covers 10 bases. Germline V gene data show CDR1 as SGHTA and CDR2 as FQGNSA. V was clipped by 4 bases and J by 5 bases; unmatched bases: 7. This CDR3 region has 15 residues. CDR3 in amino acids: CASSSVAGGGETQYF. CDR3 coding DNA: TGTGCCAGCAGCTCCGTAGCGGGAGGTGGGGAGACCCAGTACTTC.

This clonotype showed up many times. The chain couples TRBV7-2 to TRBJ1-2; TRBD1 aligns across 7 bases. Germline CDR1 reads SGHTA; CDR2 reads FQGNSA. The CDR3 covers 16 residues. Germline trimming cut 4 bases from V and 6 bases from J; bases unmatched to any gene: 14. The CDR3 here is CASSYRGTAPTDGYTF. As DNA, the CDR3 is TGTGCCAGCAGCTACAGAGGGACAGCCCCCACCGATGGCTACACCTTC.

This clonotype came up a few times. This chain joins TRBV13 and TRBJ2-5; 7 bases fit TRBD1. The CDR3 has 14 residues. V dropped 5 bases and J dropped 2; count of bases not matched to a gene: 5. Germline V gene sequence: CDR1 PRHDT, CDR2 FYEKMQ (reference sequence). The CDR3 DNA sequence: TGTGCCAGCAGCCCCCGGGACAGTCAAGAGACCCAGTACTTC. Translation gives CASSPRDSQETQYF.

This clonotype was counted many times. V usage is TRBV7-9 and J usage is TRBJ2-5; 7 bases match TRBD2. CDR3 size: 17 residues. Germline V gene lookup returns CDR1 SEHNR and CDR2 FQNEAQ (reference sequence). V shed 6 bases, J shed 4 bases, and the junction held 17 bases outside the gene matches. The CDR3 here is CASRSYPSGGGLETQYF. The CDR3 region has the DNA TGTGCCAGCAGATCCTACCCTTCGGGAGGCGGGCTAGAGACCCAGTACTTC.

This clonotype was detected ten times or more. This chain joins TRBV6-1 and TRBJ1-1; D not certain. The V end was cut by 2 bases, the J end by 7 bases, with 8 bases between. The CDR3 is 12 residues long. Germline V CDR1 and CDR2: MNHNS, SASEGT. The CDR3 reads CASSERADEAFF. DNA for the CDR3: TGTGCCAGCAGTGAAAGGGCAGATGAAGCTTTCTTT.

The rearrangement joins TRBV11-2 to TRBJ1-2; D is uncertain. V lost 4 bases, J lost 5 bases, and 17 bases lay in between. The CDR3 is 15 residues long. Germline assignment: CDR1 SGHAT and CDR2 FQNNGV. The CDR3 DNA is TGTGCCAGCAGCTCCTTACGGTCGGTGGCGTATGGCTACACCTTC. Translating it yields CASSSLRSVAYGYTF. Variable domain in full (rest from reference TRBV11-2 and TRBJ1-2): EAGVAQSPRYKIIEKRQSVAFWCNPISGHATLYWYQQILGQGPKLLIQFQNNGVVDDSQLPKDRFSAERLKGVDSTLKIQPAKLEDSAVYLCASSSLRSVAYGYTFGSGTRLTVV.

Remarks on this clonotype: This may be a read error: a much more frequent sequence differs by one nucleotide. The DNA of the CDR3 is TGTGCCAGCAGCTTAGAGCGACAGTCCTACAAGCAGTACTTC. Amino acid sequence: CASSLERQSYKQYF. This sequence joins TRBV7-9 and TRBJ2-7, with D possibly being TRBD1 (5 bases). This CDR3 spans 14 amino acids. CDR1 is SEHNR and CDR2 is FQNEAQ in the germline V gene (reference sequence).

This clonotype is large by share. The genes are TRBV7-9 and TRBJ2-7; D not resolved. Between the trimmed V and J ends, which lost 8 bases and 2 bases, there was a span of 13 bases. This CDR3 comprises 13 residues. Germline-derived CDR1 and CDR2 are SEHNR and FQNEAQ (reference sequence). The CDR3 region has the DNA TGTGCCAGCGGACCGGACCGGACCTACGAGCAGTACTTC. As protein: CASGPDRTYEQYF.

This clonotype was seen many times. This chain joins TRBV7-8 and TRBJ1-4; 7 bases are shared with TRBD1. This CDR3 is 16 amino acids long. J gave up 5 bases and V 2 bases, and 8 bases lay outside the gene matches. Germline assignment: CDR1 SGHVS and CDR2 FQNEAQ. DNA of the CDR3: TGTGCCAGCAGCTTACTAGGGGGACAGTCAAATGAAAAACTGTTTTTT. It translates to CASSLLGGQSNEKLFF.

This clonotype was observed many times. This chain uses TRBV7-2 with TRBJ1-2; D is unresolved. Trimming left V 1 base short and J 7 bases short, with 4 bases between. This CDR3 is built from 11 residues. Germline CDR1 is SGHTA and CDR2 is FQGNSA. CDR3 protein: CASSLDGGYTF. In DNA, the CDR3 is TGTGCCAGCAGCTTAGACGGTGGCTACACCTTC. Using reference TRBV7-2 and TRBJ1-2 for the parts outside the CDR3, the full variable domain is GAGVSQSPSNKVTEKGKDVELRCDPISGHTALYWYRQSLGQGLEFLIYFQGNSAPDKSGLPSDRFSAERTGGSVSTLTIQRTQQEDSAVYLCASSLDGGYTFGSGTRLTVV.

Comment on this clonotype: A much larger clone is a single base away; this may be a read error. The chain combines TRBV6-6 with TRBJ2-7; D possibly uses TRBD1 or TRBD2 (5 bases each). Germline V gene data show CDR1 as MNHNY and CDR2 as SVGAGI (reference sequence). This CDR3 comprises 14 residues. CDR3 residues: CASRIDGTIYERYF. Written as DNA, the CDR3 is TGTGCCAGCAGAATCGATGGGACCATCTACGAGCGGTACTTC.

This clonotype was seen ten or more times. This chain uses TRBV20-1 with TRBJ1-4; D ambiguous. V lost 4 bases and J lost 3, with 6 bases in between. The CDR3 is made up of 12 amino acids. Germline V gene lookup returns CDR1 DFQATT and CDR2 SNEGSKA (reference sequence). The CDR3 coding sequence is TGCAGTGCTACCAGTCCTAATGAAAAACTGTTTTTT. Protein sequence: CSATSPNEKLFF.

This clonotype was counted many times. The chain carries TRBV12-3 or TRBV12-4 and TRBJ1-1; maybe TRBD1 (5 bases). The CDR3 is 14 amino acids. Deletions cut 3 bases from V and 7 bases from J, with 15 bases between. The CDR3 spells CASSFWEGRNEAFF. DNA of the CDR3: TGTGCCAGCAGTTTCTGGGAGGGGAGGAATGAAGCTTTCTTT.

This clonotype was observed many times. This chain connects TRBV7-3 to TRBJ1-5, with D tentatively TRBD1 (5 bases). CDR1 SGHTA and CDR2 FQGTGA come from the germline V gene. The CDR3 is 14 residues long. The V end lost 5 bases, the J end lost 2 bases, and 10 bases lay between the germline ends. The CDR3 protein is CASSEEGGNQPQHF. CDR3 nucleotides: TGTGCCAGCAGCGAAGAAGGGGGCAATCAGCCCCAGCATTTT.

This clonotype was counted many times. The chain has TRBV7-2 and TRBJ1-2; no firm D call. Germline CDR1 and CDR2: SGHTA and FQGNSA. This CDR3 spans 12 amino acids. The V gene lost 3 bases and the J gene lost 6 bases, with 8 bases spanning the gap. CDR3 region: CASSFRSDGYTF. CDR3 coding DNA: TGTGCCAGCAGCTTCCGTTCGGATGGCTACACCTTC. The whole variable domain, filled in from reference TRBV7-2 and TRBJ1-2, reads GAGVSQSPSNKVTEKGKDVELRCDPISGHTALYWYRQSLGQGLEFLIYFQGNSAPDKSGLPSDRFSAERTGGSVSTLTIQRTQQEDSAVYLCASSFRSDGYTFGSGTRLTVV.

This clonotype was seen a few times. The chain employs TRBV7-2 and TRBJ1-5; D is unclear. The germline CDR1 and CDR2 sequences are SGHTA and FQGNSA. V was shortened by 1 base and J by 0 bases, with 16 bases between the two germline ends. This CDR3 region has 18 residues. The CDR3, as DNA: TGTGCCAGCAGCTTAGGGCCGGGGAGTACCCATAGCAATCAGCCCCAGCATTTT. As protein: CASSLGPGSTHSNQPQHF.

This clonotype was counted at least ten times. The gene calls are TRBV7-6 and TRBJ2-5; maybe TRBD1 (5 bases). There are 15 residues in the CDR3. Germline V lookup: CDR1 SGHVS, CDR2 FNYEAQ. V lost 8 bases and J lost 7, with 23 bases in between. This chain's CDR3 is CASRQGINSEGTQYF. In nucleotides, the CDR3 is TGTGCCAGCCGTCAGGGAATTAATAGTGAAGGGACCCAGTACTTC.

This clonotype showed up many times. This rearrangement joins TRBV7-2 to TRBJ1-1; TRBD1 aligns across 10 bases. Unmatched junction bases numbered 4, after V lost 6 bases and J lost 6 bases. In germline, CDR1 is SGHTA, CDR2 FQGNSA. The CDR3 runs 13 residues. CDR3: CASSGQGGSEAFF. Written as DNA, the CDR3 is TGTGCCAGCAGTGGACAGGGGGGTTCTGAAGCTTTCTTT.

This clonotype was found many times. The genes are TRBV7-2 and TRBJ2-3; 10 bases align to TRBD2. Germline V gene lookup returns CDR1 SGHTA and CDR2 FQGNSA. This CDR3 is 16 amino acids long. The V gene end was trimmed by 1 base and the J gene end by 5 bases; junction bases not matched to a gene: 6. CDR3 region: CASSLVLAGVGDTQYF. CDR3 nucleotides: TGTGCCAGCAGCTTAGTTCTAGCGGGAGTGGGAGATACGCAGTATTTT.

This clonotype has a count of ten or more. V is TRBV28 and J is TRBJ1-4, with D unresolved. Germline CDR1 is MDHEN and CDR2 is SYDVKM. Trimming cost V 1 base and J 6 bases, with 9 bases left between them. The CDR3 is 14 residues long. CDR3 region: CASSLFSEDEKLFF. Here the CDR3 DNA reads TGTGCCAGCAGTTTATTCTCCGAAGATGAAAAACTGTTTTTT.

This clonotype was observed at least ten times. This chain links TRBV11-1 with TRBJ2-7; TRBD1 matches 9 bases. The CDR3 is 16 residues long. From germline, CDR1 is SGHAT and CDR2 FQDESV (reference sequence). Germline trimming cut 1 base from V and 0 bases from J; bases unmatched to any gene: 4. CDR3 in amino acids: CASSLGQGGSSYEQYF. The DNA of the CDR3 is TGTGCCAGCAGCTTAGGACAGGGGGGATCCTCCTACGAGCAGTACTTC.

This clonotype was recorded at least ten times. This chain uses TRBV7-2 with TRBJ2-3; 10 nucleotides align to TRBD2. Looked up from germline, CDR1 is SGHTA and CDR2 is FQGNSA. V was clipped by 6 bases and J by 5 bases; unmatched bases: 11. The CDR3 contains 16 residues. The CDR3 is CASSQKRGGGGDTQYF. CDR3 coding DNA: TGTGCCAGCAGTCAGAAGCGGGGGGGCGGTGGAGATACGCAGTATTTT.

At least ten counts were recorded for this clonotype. For the CDR3, the DNA is TGTGCCAGCAGGGGACTAGCGGCGAACACCGGGGAGCTGTTTTTT. Protein: CASRGLAANTGELFF. V is TRBV7-2 and J is TRBJ2-2, with TRBD2 identical over 11 bases. V shed 6 bases, J shed 0 bases, and the junction held 0 bases outside the gene matches. CDR3 length: 15 residues. Germline V gene data show CDR1 as SGHTA and CDR2 as FQGNSA. The full variable domain, in which reference TRBV7-2 and TRBJ2-2 provide the parts outside the CDR3, is GAGVSQSPSNKVTEKGKDVELRCDPISGHTALYWYRQSLGQGLEFLIYFQGNSAPDKSGLPSDRFSAERTGGSVSTLTIQRTQQEDSAVYLCASRGLAANTGELFFGEGSRLTVL.

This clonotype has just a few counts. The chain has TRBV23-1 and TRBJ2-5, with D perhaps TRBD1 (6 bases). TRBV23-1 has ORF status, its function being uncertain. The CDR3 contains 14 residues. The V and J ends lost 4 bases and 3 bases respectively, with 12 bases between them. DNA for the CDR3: TGCGCCAGCAGTCGGGCAGGGGTGGAAGAGACCCAGTACTTC. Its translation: CASSRAGVEETQYF.

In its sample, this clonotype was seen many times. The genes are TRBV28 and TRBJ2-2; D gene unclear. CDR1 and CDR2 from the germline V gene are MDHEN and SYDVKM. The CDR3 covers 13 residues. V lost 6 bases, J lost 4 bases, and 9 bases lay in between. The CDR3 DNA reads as TGTGCCAGCAGAGTTGGGGTCACCGGGGAGCTGTTTTTT. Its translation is CASRVGVTGELFF.

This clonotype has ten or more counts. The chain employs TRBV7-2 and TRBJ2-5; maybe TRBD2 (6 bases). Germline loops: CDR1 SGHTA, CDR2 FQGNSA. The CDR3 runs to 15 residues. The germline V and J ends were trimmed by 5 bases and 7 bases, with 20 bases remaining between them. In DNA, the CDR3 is TGTGCCAGCAGCCCCCAGGGACCAACCGGGGGGACCCAGTACTTC. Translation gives CASSPQGPTGGTQYF.

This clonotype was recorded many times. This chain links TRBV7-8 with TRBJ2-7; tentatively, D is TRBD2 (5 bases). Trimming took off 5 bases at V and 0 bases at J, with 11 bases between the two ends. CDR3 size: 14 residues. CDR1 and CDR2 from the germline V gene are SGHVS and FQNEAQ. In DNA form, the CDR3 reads TGTGCCAGCAGCCCTCGGGGAGCCTCCTACGAGCAGTACTTC. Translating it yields CASSPRGASYEQYF.

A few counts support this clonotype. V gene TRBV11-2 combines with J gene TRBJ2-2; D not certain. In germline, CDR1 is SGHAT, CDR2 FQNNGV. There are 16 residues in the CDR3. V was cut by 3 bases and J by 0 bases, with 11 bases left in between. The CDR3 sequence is CASSFRTVTNTGELFF. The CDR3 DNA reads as TGTGCCAGCAGCTTTCGAACGGTCACGAACACCGGGGAGCTGTTTTTT.

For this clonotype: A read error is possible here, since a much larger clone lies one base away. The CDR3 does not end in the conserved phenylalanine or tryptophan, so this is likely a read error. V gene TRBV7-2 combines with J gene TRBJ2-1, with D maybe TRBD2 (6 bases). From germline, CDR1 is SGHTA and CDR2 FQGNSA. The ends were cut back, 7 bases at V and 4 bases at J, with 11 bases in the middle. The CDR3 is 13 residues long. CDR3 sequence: CASTAGIYNEQFY. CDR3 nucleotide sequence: TGTGCCAGCACCGCGGGAATTTACAATGAGCAGTTCTAC.

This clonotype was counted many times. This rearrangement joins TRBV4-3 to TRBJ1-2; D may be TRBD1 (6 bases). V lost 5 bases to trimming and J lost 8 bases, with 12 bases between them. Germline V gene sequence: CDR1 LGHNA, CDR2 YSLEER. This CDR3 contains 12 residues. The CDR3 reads CASSTGRSGYTF. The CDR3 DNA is TGCGCCAGCAGCACAGGGCGGTCCGGCTACACCTTC.